Each of the 7 T cell receptor beta chains below was sequenced from the same sample in a study of vaccination and CD4 T cells after COVID-19. Their recognized antigens are unknown. This sample's treatment: approximately 9-day PBMC culture with coronavirus spike peptide pools or control peptides (ViraFEST assay). Cultured CD4+ T-cell DNA underwent Oncomine TCR Beta short-read sequencing. TCRdb called the PCR reads again in MiXCR, with one record for every CDR3 protein. The sample holds about 5,600 distinct CDR3 sequences; less than 40% are singletons and the top ten take 10% to 14%. The sequences come from CD4+ T cells from blood, cultured in vitro, collected after SARS-CoV-2 vaccination. The receptors were gathered from a human donor who had recovered from COVID-19.

J is TRBJ2-5 and V is TRBV7-2; D ambiguous. V gave up 8 bases and J gave up 5 bases, with 24 bases separating them. CDR3 length equals 16 residues. Germline lookup yields CDR1 SGHTA and CDR2 FQGNSA. CDR3 residues: CASALVRASLMETQYF. CDR3 bases: TGTGCCAGCGCCCTAGTCCGGGCTAGTCTCATGGAGACCCAGTACTTC.

This clonotype showed up just a few times. The chain links TRBV20-1 to TRBJ1-2, with 7 bases identical to TRBD1. CDR1 and CDR2 from the germline V gene are DFQATT and SNEGSKA (reference sequence). Unmatched junction bases numbered 7, after V lost 6 bases and J lost 3 bases. The CDR3 is made up of 13 amino acids. The CDR3 DNA is TGCAGTGCAAAGACAGGGATCGACTATGGCTACACCTTC. Amino acids: CSAKTGIDYGYTF.

This clonotype ranks as medium-sized. This rearrangement joins TRBV6-1 to TRBJ2-7; either TRBD1 or TRBD2 may fit D (5 bases each). From germline, CDR1 is MNHNS and CDR2 SASEGT. The CDR3 runs 15 residues. V was trimmed by 6 bases and J by 7 bases, leaving 22 bases between them. This chain's CDR3 is CASSPTGTTGREQYF. CDR3 DNA sequence: TGTGCCAGCAGCCCGACCGGGACCACTGGCCGAGAGCAGTACTTC.

This clonotype turned up a few times. V and J are TRBV7-9 and TRBJ1-5; TRBD1 might be the D (5 bases). V was pared by 1 base and J by 2 bases, with 12 bases between. This CDR3 is 16 amino acids long. CDR1 is SEHNR and CDR2 is FQNEAQ in the germline V gene (reference sequence). The CDR3 DNA is TGTGCCAGCAGCTTAGATGGCCGGGGGGGCAATCAGCCCCAGCATTTT. Its translation is CASSLDGRGGNQPQHF.

The CDR3 DNA reads as TGTGCCAGCAGAGCTCAGGGGGCCTTTGATTCACCCCTCCACTTT. This sequence encodes CASRAQGAFDSPLHF. The V and J genes are TRBV28 and TRBJ1-6; 8 bases are a match to TRBD1. Germline CDR1 is MDHEN and CDR2 is SYDVKM. J lost 8 bases, V lost 6 bases, and 9 bases had no gene match. The CDR3 totals 15 residues.

The chain joins TRBV20-1 to TRBJ2-3; 8 positions agree with TRBD2. V trimming: 0 bases; J trimming: 5 bases; junction bases outside the gene matches: 10. CDR1 is DFQATT, CDR2 SNEGSKA, per germline (reference sequence). This CDR3 region has 16 residues. CDR3 in DNA: TGCAGTGCTAGAGATCTACGGGGGGGCCGGGGAGATACGCAGTATTTT. The encoded protein is CSARDLRGGRGDTQYF.

The rearrangement joins TRBV5-4 to TRBJ1-2; TRBD1 aligns across 7 bases. V gave up 6 bases and J gave up 10 bases; unmatched junction bases: 12. CDR3 length: 13 residues. In germline, CDR1 is SGHNT, CDR2 YYREEE (reference sequence). In DNA, the CDR3 is TGTGCCAGCAAACTAGGGACAGCGGGTGTCTACACCTTC. It encodes CASKLGTAGVYTF.